The 3 T cell receptor beta chains presented below share a single source sample, sequenced in a study of metastatic and nonmetastatic thyroid tumors. Thyroid surgery was performed in patients who had received no treatment beforehand. TCRdb reprocessed the PCR reads using MiXCR. Found here are approximately 11,000 clones, about 27% of them singletons; the top ten hold roughly 23%. The source material was adjacent normal tissue. All receptors derive from a male donor with papillary thyroid cancer or a benign thyroid nodule (not recorded which). Some clones in this sample may be carry-over from other donors' samples.

The V call is TRBV6-2 or TRBV6-3, the J call TRBJ2-1, with 14 nucleotides matching TRBD2. This CDR3 region has 19 residues. V shed 6 bases and J 1 base; nucleotides not matched to a gene: 11. Germline lookup yields CDR1 MNHEY and CDR2 SVGEGT. CDR3 sequence reads: CASRRYGTSGSLSYNEQFF. CDR3 DNA sequence: TGTGCCAGCAGAAGATACGGGACTAGCGGGAGTTTATCCTACAATGAGCAGTTCTTC.

This clone was observed many times. This chain joins TRBV6-1 and TRBJ1-4; 7 bases align to TRBD1. Germline CDR1 reads MNHNS; CDR2 reads SASEGT. The V segment lost 2 bases and the J segment 4 bases; nucleotides outside the gene matches: 10. The CDR3 totals 17 residues. Here the CDR3 reads CASSERGGGRFNEKLFF. Written as DNA, the CDR3 is TGTGCCAGCAGTGAAAGAGGGGGCGGACGGTTTAATGAAAAACTGTTTTTT.

The chain carries TRBV30 and TRBJ1-1, with D tentatively TRBD1 (5 bases). CDR1 is GTSNPN and CDR2 is SVGIG in the germline V gene (reference sequence). V gave up 2 bases and J gave up 3 bases, with 13 bases separating them. This CDR3 has 14 amino acids. The CDR3 DNA sequence: TGTGCCTGGAGTACGGGGCTGTCGCACACTGAAGCTTTCTTT. Residues: CAWSTGLSHTEAFF.